This section outlines one TCR beta chain sequence together with its context. This specimen comes from a study of monozygotic twins with inflammatory bowel disease. TCRdb re-called the 5' RACE reads and shows each CDR3 protein once, DNA omitted. Reported are about 380,000 distinct CDR3 sequences; the ten largest clones contain about 2.5%. This CDR3 has 14 residues. The source is a human donor with ulcerative colitis or Crohn's disease, or a healthy co-twin of an affected twin (not recorded which). The chain recombines TRBV12-3 or TRBV12-4 with TRBJ1-5. The sample taken for sequencing was blood. CDR3: CATGGGVNHQPQHF.